Listed here are 30 T cell receptor beta chains from one sample, sequenced in a study of T cell responses to AZD1222 COVID-19 vaccine. Method: immunoSEQ multiplex PCR; TCRdb's copy keeps in-frame clones and lacks some. The sample holds 120,000 to 150,000 clones, roughly 90% seen once. The sample in question was peripheral blood, obtained on day 0 of AZD1222 vaccination. Receptors were obtained from an adult in good health.

The rearrangement links TRBV30 to TRBJ1-3; no firm D call. There are 15 residues in the CDR3. Germline-derived CDR1 and CDR2 are GTSNPN and SVGIG (reference sequence). The V and J ends lost 3 bases and 0 bases respectively, with 12 bases between them. DNA of the CDR3: TGTGCCTGGAGCGGGCCGGCTACCTCTGGAAACACCATATATTTT. Protein sequence: CAWSGPATSGNTIYF.

The chain joins TRBV6-5 to TRBJ1-2, with D uncertain. This CDR3 spans 13 amino acids. CDR1 is MNHEY, CDR2 SVGAGI, per germline. Between the trimmed V and J ends, which lost 7 bases and 8 bases, there was a span of 17 bases. The chain's CDR3 is CASTPSLPLGYTF. Here the CDR3 DNA reads TGTGCCAGCACCCCCAGCCTCCCTTTGGGCTACACCTTC.

This chain uses TRBV2 with TRBJ1-5; D perhaps matches TRBD1 (5 bases). The CDR3 spans 13 residues. The germline V gene has CDR1 SNHLY and CDR2 FYNNEI. V was clipped by 7 bases and J by 5 bases, with 12 bases between them. The CDR3 coding sequence is TGTGCCAGCACCAAGGGGCAGGATCAGCCCCAGCATTTT. Encoded protein: CASTKGQDQPQHF.

This clone was counted once. V usage is TRBV3-1 (or the pseudogene TRBV3-2) and J usage is TRBJ1-5; TRBD1 matches at 12 bases. Germline trimming cut 3 bases from V and 0 bases from J; bases unmatched to any gene: 6. In germline, CDR1 is LGHDT, CDR2 YNNKEL (reference sequence). There are 18 residues in the CDR3. The CDR3 sequence is CASSHTGTGGFSNQPQHF. In DNA form, the CDR3 reads TGTGCCAGCAGCCACACCGGGACAGGGGGCTTTAGCAATCAGCCCCAGCATTTT.

This rearrangement joins TRBV12-3 or TRBV12-4 to TRBJ1-2; D remains unclear. The CDR3 extends over 13 amino acids. Deletions cut 5 bases from V and 5 bases from J, with 12 bases between. The CDR3 here is CASSPVGGYGYTF. CDR3 nucleotides: TGTGCCAGCAGTCCCGTTGGCGGTTATGGCTACACCTTC.

This clone has only one observation. The chain recombines TRBV9 with TRBJ2-1; 14 bases are shared with TRBD2. Trimming at V came to 5 bases and at J to 10 bases, leaving 11 bases not matched to a gene. CDR3 length: 16 amino acids. Germline assignment: CDR1 SGDLS and CDR2 YYNGEE. CDR3 sequence (DNA): TGTGCCAGCAGTTACGCAGGGACTAGCGGGAGAGAGGAGCAGTTCTTC. Amino acid sequence: CASSYAGTSGREEQFF.

The chain is built from TRBV5-5 and TRBJ2-5, with D possibly being TRBD2 (6 bases). This CDR3 region has 15 residues. Germline CDR1 is SGHKS and CDR2 is YYEKEE (reference sequence). V shed 4 bases and J shed 4 bases, with 17 bases lying between them. The CDR3 DNA follows: TGTGCCAGCAGCATACTAGCTATGGGGTTAGAGACCCAGTACTTC. Translation gives CASSILAMGLETQYF.

The rearrangement uses TRBV4-1 and TRBJ1-2, with D uncertain. V dropped 4 bases and J dropped 3 bases, with 18 bases sitting between them. Germline V CDR1 and CDR2: MGHRA, YSYEKL. The CDR3 extends over 16 amino acids. For the CDR3, the DNA is TGCGCCAGCAGCCCCCGAGAGGGCACGTCGGACTATGGCTACACCTTC. Its translation is CASSPREGTSDYGYTF.

The rearrangement joins TRBV5-1 to TRBJ2-5; 13 nucleotides match TRBD2. J gave up 2 bases and V 2 bases, and 3 bases lay outside the gene matches. The germline V gene encodes CDR1 SGHRS and CDR2 YFSETQ. There are 16 residues in the CDR3. The CDR3 DNA reads as TGCGCCAGCAGCTTCGGGACTAGCGGGATGCAAGAGACCCAGTACTTC. This sequence encodes CASSFGTSGMQETQYF.

The CDR3 region is CASTDRSHRRGNTEAFF. DNA for the CDR3: TGTGCCAGCACAGACAGGTCCCATCGAAGGGGGAACACTGAAGCTTTCTTT. The chain carries TRBV2 and TRBJ1-1; possible D gene TRBD1, 6 bases. CDR1 SNHLY and CDR2 FYNNEI come from the germline V gene. Trimming took off 7 bases at V and 1 base at J, with 22 bases between the two ends. CDR3 length: 17 amino acids. The full variable domain, with the rest looked up from reference TRBV2 and TRBJ1-1, is EPEVTQTPSHQVTQMGQEVILRCVPISNHLYFYWYRQILGQKVEFLVSFYNNEISEKSEIFDDQFSVERPDGSNFTLKIRSTKLEDSAMYFCASTDRSHRRGNTEAFFGQGTRLTVV.

J is TRBJ1-2 and V is TRBV27, with TRBD1 identical over 7 bases. The germline CDR1 and CDR2 sequences are MNHEY and SMNVEV (reference sequence). The CDR3 length is 14 residues. Unmatched junction bases numbered 7, after V lost 5 bases and J lost 4 bases. CDR3 residues: CASSLRGLAYGYTF. The CDR3 nucleotides read TGTGCCAGCAGTCTCAGGGGGTTGGCCTATGGCTACACCTTC.

This clone is judged medium-sized. This rearrangement joins TRBV20-1 to TRBJ2-2; 11 bases map to TRBD2. V trimming: 3 bases; J trimming: 2 bases; junction bases outside the gene matches: 2. CDR1 DFQATT and CDR2 SNEGSKA come from the germline V gene (reference sequence). The CDR3 runs 15 residues. The chain's CDR3 is CSASSGRVNTGELFF. DNA of the CDR3: TGCAGTGCTAGTAGCGGGAGGGTCAACACCGGGGAGCTGTTTTTT.

The rearrangement uses TRBV10-1 and TRBJ2-1; tentative D call: TRBD2 (6 bases). The germline CDR1 and CDR2 sequences are WNHNN and SYGVQD (reference sequence). The CDR3 spans 13 residues. Trimming took off 6 bases at V and 7 bases at J, with 13 bases between the two ends. The CDR3 is CASRSGGSNEQFF. For the CDR3, the DNA is TGCGCCAGCAGAAGTGGGGGGTCGAATGAGCAGTTCTTC.

The rearrangement joins TRBV7-2 to TRBJ1-3, with a possible D match to TRBD1 (6 bases). The CDR3 extends over 16 amino acids. Per germline, CDR1 SGHTA and CDR2 FQGNSA. Trimming removed 5 bases at V and 4 bases at J, with 18 bases between. CDR3 coding DNA: TGTGCCAGCAGCATACGCAAACCCGGGACAGGAAACACCATATATTTT. Residues: CASSIRKPGTGNTIYF.

As to this clone: An end of the junction does not agree with germline; a read error may underlie this. The chain carries TRBV18 and TRBJ2-7; no clear D gene. Germline CDR1 KGHSH, CDR2 LQKENI. The CDR3 length is 12 residues. The CDR3 reads CASSAPSHEQYF. DNA of the CDR3: TGTGCCAGCTCAGCACCGTCCCACGAGCAGTACTTC.

This clone showed up just a few times. This sequence joins TRBV29-1 and TRBJ2-7; 9 nucleotides agree with TRBD2. The V and J ends lost 0 bases and 5 bases, in that order; junction bases with no gene match: 11. Germline V lookup: CDR1 SQVTM, CDR2 ANQGSEA. The CDR3 runs to 16 residues. The CDR3 DNA follows: TGCAGCGTTGAAGAATCCGGCGGGGGGGCTCCGCACGAGCAGTACTTC. It yields the protein CSVEESGGGAPHEQYF.

This chain uses TRBV2 with TRBJ1-6, with D maybe TRBD1 (6 bases). The CDR3 runs to 15 residues. The V gene's germline CDR1 is SNHLY and CDR2 FYNNEI. Trimming pared 9 bases from V and 0 bases from J, leaving 12 bases between. In DNA, the CDR3 is TGTGCCAGTCCTCCGGACAGCTCCTATAATTCACCCCTCCACTTT. Protein sequence: CASPPDSSYNSPLHF. Filled out from reference TRBV2 and TRBJ1-6, the complete variable domain reads EPEVTQTPSHQVTQMGQEVILRCVPISNHLYFYWYRQILGQKVEFLVSFYNNEISEKSEIFDDQFSVERPDGSNFTLKIRSTKLEDSAMYFCASPPDSSYNSPLHFGNGTRLTVT.

The V and J genes are TRBV6-2 or TRBV6-3 and TRBJ2-7; D uncertain. This CDR3 is 14 amino acids long. Germline CDR1 reads MNHEY; CDR2 reads SVGEGT. Trimming removed 4 bases at V and 3 bases at J, with 13 bases between. This CDR3 is CASSSSYSFYEQYF. CDR3 nucleotide sequence: TGTGCCAGCAGTTCTTCCTACTCGTTCTACGAGCAGTACTTC.

The chain employs TRBV7-9 and TRBJ2-3, with D unclear. Trimming stripped 1 base from V and 4 bases from J, with 6 bases between. The germline V gene encodes CDR1 SEHNR and CDR2 FQNEAQ (reference sequence). The CDR3 is 13 residues long. The CDR3 protein is CASSLGSPDTQYF. In nucleotides, the CDR3 is TGTGCCAGCAGCTTAGGGAGCCCAGATACGCAGTATTTT.

The rearrangement joins TRBV5-4 to TRBJ2-5; a possible D gene is TRBD2 (5 bases). The V gene's germline CDR1 is SGHNT and CDR2 YYREEE (reference sequence). The CDR3 is 15 residues long. Deletions cut 3 bases from V and 5 bases from J, with 17 bases between. The chain's CDR3 is CASSSETTSWETQYF. The CDR3 region has the DNA TGTGCCAGCAGCTCAGAGACTACTTCCTGGGAGACCCAGTACTTC.

This CDR3 reads CASSIGYSGRSYNEQFF. The CDR3 bases are TGTGCCAGTAGTATAGGGTATAGCGGGAGATCCTACAATGAGCAGTTCTTC. The chain links TRBV19 to TRBJ2-1; 9 bases agree with TRBD2. V dropped 1 base and J dropped 1; count of bases not matched to a gene: 5. CDR1 is LNHDA and CDR2 is SQIVND in the germline V gene (reference sequence). CDR3 size: 17 residues.

The chain recombines TRBV5-6 with TRBJ2-3, with D unclear. Per the germline V gene, CDR1 is SGHDT and CDR2 is YYEEEE. This CDR3 has 13 amino acids. Trimming took off 4 bases at V and 1 base at J, with 7 bases between the two ends. Written as DNA, the CDR3 is TGTGCCAGCAGCCCTCTCCGCACAGATACGCAGTATTTT. It yields the protein CASSPLRTDTQYF.

The chain has TRBV19 and TRBJ2-3; D may match TRBD1 or TRBD2 (5 bases each). CDR1 is LNHDA, CDR2 SQIVND, per germline (reference sequence). The CDR3 runs to 16 residues. V shed 4 bases and J shed 6 bases, with 20 bases lying between them. The CDR3 loop reads CASSRERAVGVDTQYF. The CDR3 region has the DNA TGTGCCAGTAGTAGGGAGAGGGCAGTGGGGGTCGATACGCAGTATTTT.

The chain is built from TRBV7-2 and TRBJ2-5; the D gene is possibly TRBD2 (5 bases). The germline CDR1 and CDR2 sequences are SGHTA and FQGNSA. V lost 1 base and J 1 base, leaving 13 bases between the germline ends. This CDR3 is built from 16 residues. Written as DNA, the CDR3 is TGTGCCAGCAGCTTAGATGGCGGGCCGCCCCAAGAGACCCAGTACTTC. Amino acids: CASSLDGGPPQETQYF.

The chain has TRBV5-6 and TRBJ2-5, with D perhaps TRBD2 (5 bases). The germline V gene has CDR1 SGHDT and CDR2 YYEEEE. The CDR3 sequence is 17 residues long. V lost 1 base and J lost 4, with 20 bases in between. CDR3 loop: CASSLMFGGRVTETQYF. CDR3 bases: TGTGCCAGCAGCTTGATGTTCGGAGGAAGGGTCACAGAGACCCAGTACTTC.

This chain joins TRBV19 and TRBJ2-3, with D tentatively TRBD2 (5 bases). V was shortened by 7 bases and J by 3 bases, with 17 bases between the two germline ends. The CDR3 has 15 amino acids. The germline gives CDR1 LNHDA, CDR2 SQIVND (reference sequence). For the CDR3, the DNA is TGTGCCAGTACAGAGTCGGGGTATGGAACAGATACGCAGTATTTT. It specifies CASTESGYGTDTQYF.

The rearrangement uses TRBV30 and TRBJ1-1, with a weak D call TRBD1 (5 bases). CDR1 GTSNPN and CDR2 SVGIG come from the germline V gene (reference sequence). The CDR3 is 11 amino acids. V lost 8 bases and J 5 bases, leaving 12 bases between the germline ends. The DNA of the CDR3 is TGTGCCGGGGCATTGAGAACTGAAGCTTTCTTT. It is translated as CAGALRTEAFF.

This chain uses TRBV19 with TRBJ1-1; weak D call: TRBD1 (6 bases). Trimming removed 5 bases from V and 1 base from J, with 14 bases in between. The germline gives CDR1 LNHDA, CDR2 SQIVND (reference sequence). The CDR3 contains 15 residues. The CDR3 loop is CASSARGLRNTEAFF. The CDR3 region has the DNA TGTGCCAGTAGTGCCAGGGGACTCCGGAACACTGAAGCTTTCTTT. Drawing the rest from reference TRBV19 and TRBJ1-1, the complete variable domain is DGGITQSPKYLFRKEGQNVTLSCEQNLNHDAMYWYRQDPGQGLRLIYYSQIVNDFQKGDIAEGYSVSREKKESFPLTVTSAQKNPTAFYLCASSARGLRNTEAFFGQGTRLTVV.

On this clone itself: One end of the junction fails to match germline, which may point to a read error. The chain combines TRBV19 with TRBJ2-3; D unclear. The germline V gene encodes CDR1 LNHDA and CDR2 SQIVND (reference sequence). This CDR3 has 12 residues. The CDR3 spells CASSISRDTQYF. The CDR3 region has the DNA TGTGCCAGTAGTATCAGCAGAGATACGCAGTATTTT.

This rearrangement joins TRBV27 to TRBJ1-1; maybe TRBD1 (6 bases). With 3 bases removed from V and 6 bases from J, the gap between germline ends came to 11 bases. Germline CDR1 reads MNHEY; CDR2 reads SMNVEV (reference sequence). The CDR3 has 13 residues. The CDR3 nucleotides are TGTGCCAGCAGTTTTCTAACAGGGTCTGAAGCTTTCTTT. This sequence encodes CASSFLTGSEAFF.